These T cell receptor beta chains were read from a single sample in a study of blood T cell repertoires in COVID-19. Measured with immunoSEQ multiplex PCR; TCRdb has only the in-frame clones, and not every one. The sample includes fewer than 400,000 clones, around 83% of them seen just once. The sequencing input was peripheral blood. These receptors originate from a young man with active or convalescent COVID-19. CDR3s include the opening cysteine and the closing phenylalanine or tryptophan. A D gene is named only where the DNA matches it firmly. Rows give clone size only sometimes, using once, few, many, or a class for an expanded clone.

j_gene	v_gene	d_gene	abundance	CDR3nt	CDR3aa
TRBJ2-1	TRBV7-2	TRBD1	few	TGTGCCAGCAGCACTGAAGGGGGCAGAGACAATGAGCAGTTCTTC	CASSTEGGRDNEQFF
TRBJ1-2	TRBV10-3	-	once	TGTGCCATCAAAACCCGGGGGGATGGCTACACCTTC	CAIKTRGDGYTF
TRBJ2-2	TRBV4-2	TRBD2	few	TGTGCCAGCAGCCAAGTACTAGCGGTCACCGGGGAGCTGTTTTTT	CASSQVLAVTGELFF
TRBJ1-1	TRBV30	-	-	TGTGCCTGGAGCCCAGGGAACACTGAAGCTTTCTTT	CAWSPGNTEAFF
TRBJ2-7	TRBV6-2/TRBV6-3	-	once	TGTGCCAGCAGTTATATCTACGAGCAGTACTTC	CASSYIYEQYF
TRBJ1-4	TRBV14	TRBD1	-	TGTGCCAGCAGCCAAATCTCCGGACAGGTCGAAAAACTGTTTTTT	CASSQISGQVEKLFF
TRBJ2-5	TRBV20-1	TRBD2	-	TGCAGTGCTAGTGGACTAGCGGGGGGGCAAGAGACCCAGTACTTC	CSASGLAGGQETQYF
TRBJ1-3	TRBV5-5	-	-	TGTGCCAGCAGTTTAACAGGGCTCTCTGGAAACACCATATATTTT	CASSLTGLSGNTIYF
TRBJ2-3	TRBV28	TRBD1	-	TGTGCCAGCGAGACAGGGGGCGGTTTCGATACGCAGTATTTT	CASETGGGFDTQYF
TRBJ1-3	TRBV4-2	-	once	TGTGCCAGCAGCCAAGGGGCCTCACAAGGAAACACCATATATTTT	CASSQGASQGNTIYF
TRBJ1-6	TRBV7-8	TRBD1	-	TGTGCCAGCAGCTTAGTGACAGGGACTTCACCCCTCCACTTT	CASSLVTGTSPLHF
TRBJ1-3	TRBV9	-	-	TGTGCCAGCAGCGTAGAGCCTTCGGGGTCTGGAAACACCATATATTTT	CASSVEPSGSGNTIYF
TRBJ2-1	TRBV30	-	-	TGTGCCTGGAGTCCCCGAGGAGGTAACAATGAGCAGTTCTTC	CAWSPRGGNNEQFF
TRBJ2-3	TRBV27	TRBD1	-	TGTGCCAGCAGGAGGTTTAGCCAGGACAGGGGATTTGGGCTAGATGGTTCGGATACGCAGTATTTT	CASRRFSQDRGFGLDGSDTQYF
TRBJ1-5	TRBV7-9	-	-	TGTGCCAGCAGCTTAGTCGGGGAGGGGCAGCCCCAGCATTTT	CASSLVGEGQPQHF
TRBJ2-7	TRBV14	-	-	TGTGCCAGCAGCCAAGAGGGGCTCCGGAGCGAGCAGTACTTC	CASSQEGLRSEQYF
TRBJ2-1	TRBV19	-	-	TGTGCCAGTAGTGGGGGCGAGGCGGGCGAGCAGTTCTTC	CASSGGEAGEQFF
TRBJ2-7	TRBV5-6	TRBD1	-	TGTGCCAGCAGCACGATAAAGACAGGGGGCCGGAACGAGCAGTACTTC	CASSTIKTGGRNEQYF
TRBJ1-4	TRBV30	TRBD1	few	TGTGCCTATAACAGGGGGCCGGGGGAAAAACTGTTTTTT	CAYNRGPGEKLFF
TRBJ2-1	TRBV27	TRBD2	-	TGTGCCAGCAGTTTATCGGGGGGGATGGGGAATAATGAGCAGTTCTTC	CASSLSGGMGNNEQFF
TRBJ2-6	TRBV10-3	-	-	TGTGCCATCACGGGAGATTCTAGCTCTGGGGCCAACGTCCTGACTTTC	CAITGDSSSGANVLTF
TRBJ2-2	TRBV28	TRBD2	once	TGTGCCAGCAGTTCGGTCGGGGGGGACACCGGGGAGCTGTTTTTT	CASSSVGGDTGELFF
TRBJ2-1	TRBV28	-	-	TGTGCCAGCAGTCTCACAGGTACACGCGAGCAGTTCTTC	CASSLTGTREQFF
TRBJ2-2	TRBV2	TRBD1	-	TGTGCCAGCACTGGACAGGGGAACACCGGGGAGCTGTTTTTT	CASTGQGNTGELFF
TRBJ1-2	TRBV4-1	-	-	TGCGCCAGCAGCCAAGAGAATACCGCGTCGGGCTATGGCTACACCTTC	CASSQENTASGYGYTF
TRBJ1-1	TRBV6-1	-	-	TGTGCCAGCAGTGAACTTTACAGGGTTATTGAAGCTTTCTTT	CASSELYRVIEAFF
TRBJ1-2	TRBV6-5	-	-	TGTGCCAGCCGAGACGGACTCTATGGCTACACCTTC	CASRDGLYGYTF
TRBJ1-2	TRBV5-1	TRBD1	-	TGCGCCAGCAGCCCGGGGACAGGAGAGGTCGGCTACACCTTC	CASSPGTGEVGYTF
TRBJ2-7	TRBV27	-	-	TGTGCCAGCAGTTTGGCGGCTGCCTACGAGCAGTACTTC	CASSLAAAYEQYF
TRBJ2-4	TRBV19	-	-	TGTGCCAGTACGCTAGAGGGCATTCAGTACTTC	CASTLEGIQYF
TRBJ1-4	TRBV19	TRBD1	-	TGTGCCAGTAGGGGGACAGCTGGTCGACCACCGGTCTTT	CASRGTAGRPPVF
TRBJ2-2	TRBV5-6	-	-	TGTGCCAGCAGCCTGGTAGGGGCCCGGGCCACCGGGGAGCTGTTTTTT	CASSLVGARATGELFF
TRBJ2-1	TRBV6-1	-	-	TGTGCCAGCAGTGAGCGCCCCGGACAGTTATACAATGAGCAGTTCTTC	CASSERPGQLYNEQFF
TRBJ2-2	TRBV2	TRBD1	-	TGTGCCAGCAGTAGGACAGGGAACACCGGGGAGCTGTTTTTT	CASSRTGNTGELFF
TRBJ2-3	TRBV6-5	-	-	TGTGCCAGCAGTCCCGGGACTTTCACAGATACGCAGTATTTT	CASSPGTFTDTQYF
TRBJ1-6	TRBV7-2	-	-	TGTGCCAGCAGCTTCTCTGACTCTCAGAGGTATTCACCCCTCCACTTT	CASSFSDSQRYSPLHF
TRBJ1-5	TRBV6-6	-	-	TGTGCCAGCACTGACCGGGGTTTTAGCAATCAGCCCCAGCATTTT	CASTDRGFSNQPQHF
TRBJ2-3	TRBV30	TRBD2	-	TGTGCCTGGAGGGGACTAGCGGGTGGCACAGATACGCAGTATTTT	CAWRGLAGGTDTQYF
TRBJ2-5	TRBV12-3/TRBV12-4	-	-	TGTGCCAGCAGCTCTAGGGGGGAGACCCAGTACTTC	CASSSRGETQYF
TRBJ2-1	TRBV18	TRBD2	-	TGTGCCAGCTCACCCCGCCTCGGGGCGGGAGTTAATCCCTACAATGAGCAGTTCTTC	CASSPRLGAGVNPYNEQFF
TRBJ2-3	TRBV18	-	few	TGTGCCAGCTCACCGGGACACACAGATACGCAGTATTTT	CASSPGHTDTQYF
TRBJ1-2	TRBV6-6	-	-	TGTGCCAGCAGCCCCGACAGGTTCGTCTATGGCTACACCTTC	CASSPDRFVYGYTF
TRBJ1-5	TRBV6-5	-	-	TGTGCCAGCAGCGCGACGGGGGGTCACAATCAGCCCCAGCATTTT	CASSATGGHNQPQHF
TRBJ1-3	TRBV18	TRBD1	-	TGTGCCAGCTCACTACGTAATCGTGTTTGGGACAGAGCCTCTGGAAACACCATATATTTT	CASSLRNRVWDRASGNTIYF
TRBJ1-1	TRBV6-2/TRBV6-3	TRBD1	-	TGTGCCAGCAGTTACGGTTGGACAGGGGCTCCTGAAGCTTTCTTT	CASSYGWTGAPEAFF
TRBJ1-2	TRBV18	-	-	TGTGCCAGCTCACCGGGGGGCTATGGCTACACCTTC	CASSPGGYGYTF
TRBJ1-2	TRBV2	-	-	TGTGCCAGCAGTGAACAGTATGATGGCTACACCTTC	CASSEQYDGYTF
TRBJ2-1	TRBV7-9	-	few	TGTGCCAGCAGCTTAGGCGGGAGAGGGGGGCAGTTCTTC	CASSLGGRGGQFF
TRBJ2-2	TRBV3-1/TRBV3-2	TRBD2	-	TGTGCCAGCAGCCGGACTAGCGGCCCCACCGGGGAGCTGTTTTTT	CASSRTSGPTGELFF
TRBJ2-1	TRBV9	TRBD2	-	TGTGCCAGCAGCGTAGAGATAGCGGGAGCGGGGAATGAGCAGTTCTTC	CASSVEIAGAGNEQFF
TRBJ1-4	TRBV29-1	TRBD1	-	TGCAGCCCACCGGACAGGGTTCCTGAAAAACTGTTTTTT	CSPPDRVPEKLFF
TRBJ2-2	TRBV14	TRBD1	once	TGTGCCAGCGAGGGACAGGGATTCACCGGGGAGCTGTTTTTT	CASEGQGFTGELFF
TRBJ1-4	TRBV7-8	-	once	TGTGCCAGCAGCCGACAAGAGAGCGAAAAACTGTTTTTT	CASSRQESEKLFF
TRBJ1-1	TRBV7-3	-	few	TGTGCCAGCAGCTCCCAGGGGAACACTGAAGCTTTCTTT	CASSSQGNTEAFF
TRBJ1-1	TRBV4-2	-	-	TGTGCCAGCAGCCAAGCCGGGTCGCACACTGAAGCTTTCTTT	CASSQAGSHTEAFF